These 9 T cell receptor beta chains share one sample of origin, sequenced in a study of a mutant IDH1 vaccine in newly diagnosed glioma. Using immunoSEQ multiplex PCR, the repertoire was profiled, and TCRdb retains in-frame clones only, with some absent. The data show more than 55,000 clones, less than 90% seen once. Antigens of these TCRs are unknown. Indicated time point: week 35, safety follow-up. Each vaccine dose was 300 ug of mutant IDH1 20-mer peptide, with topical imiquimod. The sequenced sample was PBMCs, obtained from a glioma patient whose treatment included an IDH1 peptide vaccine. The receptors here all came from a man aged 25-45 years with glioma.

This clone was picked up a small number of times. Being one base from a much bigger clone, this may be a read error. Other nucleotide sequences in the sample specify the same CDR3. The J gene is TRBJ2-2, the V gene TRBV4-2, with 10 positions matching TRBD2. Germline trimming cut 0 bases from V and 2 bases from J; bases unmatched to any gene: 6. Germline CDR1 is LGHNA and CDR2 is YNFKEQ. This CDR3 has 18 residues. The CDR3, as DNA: TGTGCCAGCAGCCAAGATGGAGCGGGGGGGCCTAACACCGGGGAGCTGTTTTTT. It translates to CASSQDGAGGPNTGELFF.

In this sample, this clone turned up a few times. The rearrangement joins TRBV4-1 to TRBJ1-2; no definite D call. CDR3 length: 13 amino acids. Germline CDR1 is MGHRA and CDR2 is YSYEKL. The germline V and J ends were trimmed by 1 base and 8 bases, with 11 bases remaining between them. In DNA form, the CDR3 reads TGCGCCAGCAGCCAAGTGTCCACTTCGGGCTACACCTTC. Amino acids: CASSQVSTSGYTF.

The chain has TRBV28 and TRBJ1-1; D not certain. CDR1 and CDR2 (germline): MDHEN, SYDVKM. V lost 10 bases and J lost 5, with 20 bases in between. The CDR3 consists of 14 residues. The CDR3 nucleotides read TGTGCCACCATCGCGCCCGGGAGTGGGACTGAAGCTTTCTTT. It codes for CATIAPGSGTEAFF.

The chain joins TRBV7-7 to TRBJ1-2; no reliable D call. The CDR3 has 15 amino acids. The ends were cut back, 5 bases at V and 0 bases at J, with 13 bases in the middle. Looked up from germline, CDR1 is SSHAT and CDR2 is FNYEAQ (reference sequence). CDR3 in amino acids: CASSRAWSPNYGYTF. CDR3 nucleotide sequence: TGTGCCAGCAGCAGAGCCTGGAGTCCTAACTATGGCTACACCTTC. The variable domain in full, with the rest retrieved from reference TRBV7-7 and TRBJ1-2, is GAGVSQSPRYKVTKRGQDVTLRCDPISSHATLYWYQQALGQGPEFLTYFNYEAQPDKSGLPSDRFSAERPEGSISTLTIQRTEQRDSAMYRCASSRAWSPNYGYTFGSGTRLTVV.

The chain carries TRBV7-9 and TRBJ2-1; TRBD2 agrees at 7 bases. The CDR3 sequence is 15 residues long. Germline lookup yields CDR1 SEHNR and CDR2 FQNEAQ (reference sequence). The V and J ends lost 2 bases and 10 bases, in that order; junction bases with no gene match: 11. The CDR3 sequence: CASSLISLAAREQFF. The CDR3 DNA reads TGTGCCAGCAGCTTAATAAGTCTAGCGGCTAGGGAGCAGTTCTTC.

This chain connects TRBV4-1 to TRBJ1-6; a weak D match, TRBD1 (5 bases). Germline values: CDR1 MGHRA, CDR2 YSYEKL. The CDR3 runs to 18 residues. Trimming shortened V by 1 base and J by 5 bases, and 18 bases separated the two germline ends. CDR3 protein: CASSQVARRRENNSPLHF. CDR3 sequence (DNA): TGCGCCAGCAGCCAAGTTGCCAGGCGCAGGGAGAATAATTCACCCCTCCACTTT.

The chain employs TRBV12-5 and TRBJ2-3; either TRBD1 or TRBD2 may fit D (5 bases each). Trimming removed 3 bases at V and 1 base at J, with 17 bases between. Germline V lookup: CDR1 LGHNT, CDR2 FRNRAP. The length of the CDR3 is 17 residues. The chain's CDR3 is CASGFRYGASGTDTQYF. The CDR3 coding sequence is TGTGCTAGTGGTTTCCGGTACGGGGCATCAGGCACAGATACGCAGTATTTT.

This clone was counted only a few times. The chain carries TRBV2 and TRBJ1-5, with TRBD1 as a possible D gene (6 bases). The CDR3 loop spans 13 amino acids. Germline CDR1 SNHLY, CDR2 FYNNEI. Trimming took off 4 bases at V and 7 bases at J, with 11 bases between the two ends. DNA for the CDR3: TGTGCCAGCAGTGGTTCAGGGGTACAGCCCCAGCATTTT. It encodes CASSGSGVQPQHF.

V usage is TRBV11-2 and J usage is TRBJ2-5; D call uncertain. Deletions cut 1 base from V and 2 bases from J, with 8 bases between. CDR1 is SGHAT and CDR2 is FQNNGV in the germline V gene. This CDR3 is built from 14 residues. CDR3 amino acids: CASSLGRNQETQYF. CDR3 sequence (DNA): TGTGCCAGCAGCTTAGGGCGGAATCAAGAGACCCAGTACTTC.